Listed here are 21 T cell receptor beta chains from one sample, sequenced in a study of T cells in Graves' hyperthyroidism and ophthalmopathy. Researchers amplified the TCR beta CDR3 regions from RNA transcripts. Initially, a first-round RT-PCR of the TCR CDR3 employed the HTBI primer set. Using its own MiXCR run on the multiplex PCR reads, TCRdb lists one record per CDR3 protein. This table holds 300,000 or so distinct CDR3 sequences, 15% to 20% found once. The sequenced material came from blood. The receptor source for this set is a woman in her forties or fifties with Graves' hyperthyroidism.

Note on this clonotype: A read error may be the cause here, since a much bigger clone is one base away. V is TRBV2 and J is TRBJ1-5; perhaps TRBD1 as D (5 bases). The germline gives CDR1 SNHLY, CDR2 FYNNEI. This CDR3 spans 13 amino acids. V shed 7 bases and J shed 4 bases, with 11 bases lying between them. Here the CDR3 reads CASNSRGNQPQHF. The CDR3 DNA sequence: TGTGCCAGCAATAGTCGGGGGAATCAGCCCCAGCATTTT.

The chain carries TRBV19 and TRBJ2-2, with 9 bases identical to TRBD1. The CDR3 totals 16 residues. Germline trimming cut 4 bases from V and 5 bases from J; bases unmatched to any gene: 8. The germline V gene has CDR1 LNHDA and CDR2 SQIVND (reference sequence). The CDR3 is CASSREDRGRTGELFF. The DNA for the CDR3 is TGTGCCAGTAGTAGGGAGGACAGGGGAAGAACCGGGGAGCTGTTTTTT.

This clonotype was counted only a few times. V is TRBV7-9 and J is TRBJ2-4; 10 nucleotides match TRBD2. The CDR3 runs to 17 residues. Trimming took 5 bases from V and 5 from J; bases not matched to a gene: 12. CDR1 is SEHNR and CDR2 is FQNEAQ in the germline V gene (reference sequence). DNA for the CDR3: TGTGCCAGCAGCCCCAGCGGGAGGGCGGCAAGGGAAAACATTCAGTACTTC. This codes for CASSPSGRAARENIQYF.

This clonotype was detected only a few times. As DNA, the CDR3 is TGCAGTGCTCAGGTCTTAGCGGGAACCTCCTACAATGAGCAGTTCTTC. It is translated as CSAQVLAGTSYNEQFF. The V call is TRBV20-1, the J call TRBJ2-1; TRBD2 aligns across 8 bases. The ends lost 5 bases at V and 0 bases at J; junction bases unmatched: 9. CDR1 is DFQATT and CDR2 is SNEGSKA in the germline V gene (reference sequence). The CDR3 length is 16 residues.

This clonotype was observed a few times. DNA for the CDR3: TGCGCCAGCAGCCCGGGACAGGGGTCCTACAATGAGCAGTTCTTC. It is translated as CASSPGQGSYNEQFF. The chain joins TRBV5-1 to TRBJ2-1; 10 nucleotides align to TRBD1. CDR1 and CDR2 from the germline V gene are SGHRS and YFSETQ. This CDR3 has 15 residues. J gave up 1 base and V 4 bases, and 2 bases lay outside the gene matches.

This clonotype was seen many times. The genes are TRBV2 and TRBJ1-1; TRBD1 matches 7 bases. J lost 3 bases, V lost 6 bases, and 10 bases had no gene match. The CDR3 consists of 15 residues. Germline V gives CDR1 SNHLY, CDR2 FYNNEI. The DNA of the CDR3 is TGTGCCAGCAGGCTCGACAGGGAGGCGGACACTGAAGCTTTCTTT. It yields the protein CASRLDREADTEAFF.

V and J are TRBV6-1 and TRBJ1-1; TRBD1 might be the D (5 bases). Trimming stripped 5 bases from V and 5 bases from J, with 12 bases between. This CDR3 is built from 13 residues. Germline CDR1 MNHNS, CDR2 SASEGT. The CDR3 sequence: CASSSAGTTEAFF. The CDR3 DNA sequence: TGTGCCAGCAGTTCCGCCGGGACGACTGAAGCTTTCTTT.

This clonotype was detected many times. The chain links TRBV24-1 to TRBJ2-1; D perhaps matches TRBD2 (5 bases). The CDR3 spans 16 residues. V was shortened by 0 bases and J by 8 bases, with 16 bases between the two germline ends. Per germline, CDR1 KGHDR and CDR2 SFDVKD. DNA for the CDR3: TGTGCCACCAGTGATTTGCTGGCGGGCGAGCGGCATGAGCAGTTCTTC. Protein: CATSDLLAGERHEQFF.

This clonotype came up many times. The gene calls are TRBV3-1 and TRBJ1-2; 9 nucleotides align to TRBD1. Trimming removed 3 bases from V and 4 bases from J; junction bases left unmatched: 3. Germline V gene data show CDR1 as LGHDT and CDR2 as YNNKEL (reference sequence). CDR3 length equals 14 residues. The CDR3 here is CASSQGTGSYGYTF. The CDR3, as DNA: TGTGCCAGCAGCCAGGGGACAGGGAGCTATGGCTACACCTTC.

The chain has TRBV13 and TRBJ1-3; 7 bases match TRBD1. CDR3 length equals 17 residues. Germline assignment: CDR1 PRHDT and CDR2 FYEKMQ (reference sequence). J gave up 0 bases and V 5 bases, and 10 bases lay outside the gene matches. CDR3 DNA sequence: TGTGCCAGCAGCGCGTCGGAACAGGGGAACTCTGGAAACACCATATATTTT. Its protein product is CASSASEQGNSGNTIYF.

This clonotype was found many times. CDR3: CASSPVSQGGSGNTIYF. CDR3 DNA sequence: TGTGCCAGCTCACCCGTCTCCCAGGGCGGCTCTGGAAACACCATATATTTT. The gene calls are TRBV18 and TRBJ1-3, with D perhaps TRBD1 (5 bases). Germline CDR1 is KGHSH and CDR2 is LQKENI. V lost 3 bases, J lost 0 bases, and 15 bases lay in between. The length of the CDR3 is 17 residues. Using reference TRBV18 and TRBJ1-3 for the parts outside the CDR3, the full variable domain is NAGVMQNPRHLVRRRGQEARLRCSPMKGHSHVYWYRQLPEEGLKFMVYLQKENIIDESGMPKERFSAEFPKEGPSILRIQQVVRGDSAAYFCASSPVSQGGSGNTIYFGEGSWLTVV.

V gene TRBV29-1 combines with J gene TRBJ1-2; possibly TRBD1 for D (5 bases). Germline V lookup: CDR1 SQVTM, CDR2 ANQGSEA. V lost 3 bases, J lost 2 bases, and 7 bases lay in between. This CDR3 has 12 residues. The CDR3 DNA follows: TGCAGCGTTGAGGGGCGCAACTATGGCTACACCTTC. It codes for CSVEGRNYGYTF.

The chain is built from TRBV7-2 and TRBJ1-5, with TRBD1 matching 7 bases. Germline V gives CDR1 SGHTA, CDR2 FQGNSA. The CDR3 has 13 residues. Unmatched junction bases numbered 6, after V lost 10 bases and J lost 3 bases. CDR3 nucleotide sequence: TGTGCCATACAAGGGGGCTTCAATCAGCCCCAGCATTTT. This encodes CAIQGGFNQPQHF.

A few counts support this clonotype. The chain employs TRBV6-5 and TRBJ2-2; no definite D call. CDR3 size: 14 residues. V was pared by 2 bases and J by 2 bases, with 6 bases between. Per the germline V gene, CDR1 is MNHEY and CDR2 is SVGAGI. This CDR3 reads CASSYGRNTGELFF. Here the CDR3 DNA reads TGTGCCAGCAGTTACGGCAGAAACACCGGGGAGCTGTTTTTT.

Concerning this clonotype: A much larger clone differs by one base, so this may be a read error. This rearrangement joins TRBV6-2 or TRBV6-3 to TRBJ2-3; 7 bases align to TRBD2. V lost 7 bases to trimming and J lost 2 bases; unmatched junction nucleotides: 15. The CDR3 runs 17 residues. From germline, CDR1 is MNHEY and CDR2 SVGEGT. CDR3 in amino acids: CASILAGASGDTDTQYF. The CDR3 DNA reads TGTGCCAGCATCCTAGCAGGAGCTAGCGGCGACACAGATACGCAGTATTTT.

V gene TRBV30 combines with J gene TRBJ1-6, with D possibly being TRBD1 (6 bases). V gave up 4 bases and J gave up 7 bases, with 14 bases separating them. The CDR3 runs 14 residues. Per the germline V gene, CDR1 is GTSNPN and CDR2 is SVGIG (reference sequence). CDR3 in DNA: TGTGCCTGGAACACACAGGGAACAAATTCACCCCTCCACTTT. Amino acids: CAWNTQGTNSPLHF.

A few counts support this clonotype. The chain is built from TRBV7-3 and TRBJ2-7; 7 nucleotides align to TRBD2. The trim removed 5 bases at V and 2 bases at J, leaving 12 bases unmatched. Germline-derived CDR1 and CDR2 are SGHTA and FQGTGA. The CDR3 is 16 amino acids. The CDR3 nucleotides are TGTGCCAGCAGCGCAAAAACTAGCGCCCAGGCCTACGAGCAGTACTTC. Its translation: CASSAKTSAQAYEQYF. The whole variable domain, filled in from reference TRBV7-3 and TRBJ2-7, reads GAGVSQTPSNKVTEKGKYVELRCDPISGHTALYWYRQSLGQGPEFLIYFQGTGAADDSGLPNDRFFAVRPEGSVSTLKIQRTERGDSAVYLCASSAKTSAQAYEQYFGPGTRLTVT.

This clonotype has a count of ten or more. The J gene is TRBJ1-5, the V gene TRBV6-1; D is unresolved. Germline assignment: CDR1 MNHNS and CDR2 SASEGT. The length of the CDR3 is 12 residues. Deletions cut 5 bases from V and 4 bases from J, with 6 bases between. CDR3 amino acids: CASSFANQPQHF. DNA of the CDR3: TGTGCCAGCAGTTTCGCGAATCAGCCCCAGCATTTT.

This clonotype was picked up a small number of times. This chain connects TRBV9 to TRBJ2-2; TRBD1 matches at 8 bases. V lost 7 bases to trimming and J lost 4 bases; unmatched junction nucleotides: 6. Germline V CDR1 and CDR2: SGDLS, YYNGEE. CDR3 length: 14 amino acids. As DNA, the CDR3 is TGTGCCAGCGGGAGGACAGGGACCACCGGGGAGCTGTTTTTT. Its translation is CASGRTGTTGELFF.

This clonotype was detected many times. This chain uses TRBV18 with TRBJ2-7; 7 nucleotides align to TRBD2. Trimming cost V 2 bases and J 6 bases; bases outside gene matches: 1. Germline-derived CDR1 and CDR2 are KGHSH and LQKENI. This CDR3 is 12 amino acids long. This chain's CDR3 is CASSPGRGEQYF. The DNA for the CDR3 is TGTGCCAGCTCACCAGGGAGGGGCGAGCAGTACTTC.

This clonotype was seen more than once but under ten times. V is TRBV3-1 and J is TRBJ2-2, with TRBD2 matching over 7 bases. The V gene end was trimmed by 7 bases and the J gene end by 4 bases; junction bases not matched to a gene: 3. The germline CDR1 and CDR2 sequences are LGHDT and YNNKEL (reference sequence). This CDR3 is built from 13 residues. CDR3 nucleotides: TGTGCCAGCAACCTAGCGGCCACCGGGGAGCTGTTTTTT. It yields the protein CASNLAATGELFF.